The clone carrying this T cell receptor beta chain was observed at least ten times. The antigen remains unidentified. The data were obtained in a study of CD8 T cells in ankylosing spondylitis. Study-level points and caveats: Matched ankylosing spondylitis synovial fluid reportedly showed significant enrichment of disease-linked clones.

TCRdb called the 5' RACE reads again in MiXCR, with one record for every CDR3 protein. The repertoire holds some 140,000 distinct CDR3 sequences, with 7% to 8% as singletons. The receptor comes from a female donor with ankylosing spondylitis or in good health (not recorded which). Sequences were obtained from blood, either unsorted or a sorted T cell fraction (not recorded which).

CDR3 residues: CASSPGMGARTDTQYF. CDR3 in DNA: TGTGCCAGCTCTCCGGGGATGGGGGCACGCACAGATACGCAGTATTTT. This rearrangement joins TRBV18 to TRBJ2-3; TRBD1 is a possible D gene (6 bases). Germline V lookup: CDR1 KGHSH, CDR2 LQKENI. The ends were cut back, 6 bases at V and 1 base at J, with 17 bases in the middle. This CDR3 has 16 residues.